This TCR beta chain came from a study of CD8+ T cells in alopecia areata. Regarding treatment: oral pan-JAK inhibitor, 5-10 mg twice daily. In the case of this clone: The same CDR3 arises from other DNA sequences in this sample as well.

Reverse transcription of extracted RNA yielded cDNA, which provided the sequencing template. Sequenced by immunoSEQ multiplex PCR; TCRdb stores in-frame clones only, minus some. The sample lists about 180,000 clones; about 53% were seen once. The sample was CD8+ T cells sorted from blood, taken at week 24, from a patient treated with tofacitinib. The TCR originated in a human donor with alopecia areata.

The DNA for the CDR3 is TGCGCCAGCAGCCAAGATCGGGGGAGCACAGATACGCAGTATTTT. Amino acids: CASSQDRGSTDTQYF. The chain carries TRBV4-3 and TRBJ2-3; a possible D gene is TRBD2 (6 bases). CDR1 is LGHNA, CDR2 YSLEER, per germline. Trimming cost V 0 bases and J 0 bases, with 7 bases left between them. This CDR3 contains 15 residues.